The clone carrying this TCR beta chain occurred once. Its antigen is not identified. This entry belongs to a study of cytotoxic CD8 clonotypes in ibrutinib-treated CLL. General study points: Increased clonality at ibrutinib response gave way to a return toward baseline at progression. Sampling times (in sustained-remission versus progressing patients) were not the same.

The protocol was immunoSEQ multiplex PCR, while the TCRdb copy is restricted to in-frame clones and leaves out a portion. The sample has over 65,000 clones, roughly 77% seen once. Deletions cut 7 bases from V and 1 base from J, with 11 bases between. CDR1 MGHDK and CDR2 SYGVNS come from the germline V gene. The CDR3 is made up of 14 amino acids. This receptor was obtained from a human donor with chronic lymphocytic leukemia. The source material was PBMCs, sampled after 12 months of ibrutinib treatment. V is TRBV25-1 and J is TRBJ2-1, with D possibly TRBD2 on 6 matching bases. The CDR3 DNA reads as TGTGCCAGCACCCCCGGGGGATCCTACAATGAGCAGTTCTTC. Encoded protein: CASTPGGSYNEQFF.